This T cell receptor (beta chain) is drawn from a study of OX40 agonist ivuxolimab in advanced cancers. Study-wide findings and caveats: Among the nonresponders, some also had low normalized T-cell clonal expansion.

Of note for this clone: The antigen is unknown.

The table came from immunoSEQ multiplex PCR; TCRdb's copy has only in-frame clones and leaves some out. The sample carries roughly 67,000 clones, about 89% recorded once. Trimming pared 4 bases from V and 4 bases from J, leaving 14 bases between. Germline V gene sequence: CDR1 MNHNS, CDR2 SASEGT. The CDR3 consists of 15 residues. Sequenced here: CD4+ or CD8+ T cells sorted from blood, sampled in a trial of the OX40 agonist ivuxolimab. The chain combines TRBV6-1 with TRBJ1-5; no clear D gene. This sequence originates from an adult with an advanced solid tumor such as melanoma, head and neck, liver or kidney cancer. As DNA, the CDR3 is TGTGCCAGCAGTGGAACTGGACCGATAAATCAGCCCCAGCATTTT. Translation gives CASSGTGPINQPQHF.